The clone carrying this TCR beta chain was found once. This entry is derived from a study of blood T cell repertoires in COVID-19. For the study at large: From the United States, Italy and Spain came samples of acute and convalescent COVID-19. PBMCs, B-cell-depleted T cells, or T cells were the source of the cDNA or gDNA that made up the material.

This CDR3 spans 14 amino acids. V shed 6 bases and J 4 bases; nucleotides not matched to a gene: 6. From germline, CDR1 is SNHLY and CDR2 FYNNEI. In the original analysis: Nucleated cell number was recorded as an estimate derived from reference gene primer amplification. Only in-frame clones appear in the TCRdb table, and some are missing; sequencing was by immunoSEQ multiplex PCR. Clone size and the V and J calls come from that table; the DNA yielded D and trimming. The table has approximately 110,000 clones, around 85% seen once. Source material: peripheral blood. The chain joins TRBV2 to TRBJ1-5; the match to TRBD1 covers 7 bases. The clonotype originates from a human donor in a cohort sampled during active COVID-19. CDR3 loop: CASSPGQSNQPQHF. The CDR3 nucleotides are TGTGCCAGCAGCCCGGGACAGAGTAATCAGCCCCAGCATTTT.